This is a list of T cell receptor beta chains from one sample in a study of regulatory T cells in long-lasting Graves disease. MiXCR, run by TCRdb on the multiplex PCR reads, gives a single entry per CDR3 protein. The sample lists over 450,000 distinct CDR3 sequences, approximately 12% occurring once. The data were also submitted as part of a second study, on T cells in Graves' hyperthyroidism and ophthalmopathy.

The sequencing here drew on peripheral blood mononuclear cells (PBMCs), taken at new diagnosis, from a patient treated with antithyroid drugs. These receptors all come from a woman aged 25 to 45 with Graves disease. The CDR3 runs from the conserved cysteine through the conserved F or W. The order of the fields is J gene, V gene, clone size, D gene, CDR3 DNA, CDR3 protein. The D gene is left open where the match is weak. Where a row states a size, it is once, few, many or the class of an expanded clone; other rows omit it.

>TRBJ2-1|TRBV6-2/TRBV6-3|many|NA
TGTGCCAGCAGTTACCCCGGGGGCTACAATGAGCAGTTCTTC
CASSYPGGYNEQFF
>TRBJ2-7|TRBV15|NA|NA
TGTGCCACCAGCAGACTAGGGAGCTCCTACGAGCAGTACTTC
CATSRLGSSYEQYF
>TRBJ1-2|TRBV10-3|few|NA
TGTGCCATCAGCGCCCCCACTTGGGGCTACACCTTC
CAISAPTWGYTF
>TRBJ2-7|TRBV4-2|NA|NA
TGTGCCAGCAGCCCACACTCGGGGGCCGGGGGCTACGAGCAGTACTTC
CASSPHSGAGGYEQYF
>TRBJ2-2|TRBV27|few|TRBD2
TGTGCCAGCAGTTTATTGGCTAGCGGGGAGGTTGAACCGGACACCGGGGAGCTGTTTTTT
CASSLLASGEVEPDTGELFF
>TRBJ2-5|TRBV27|many|TRBD1
TGTGCCAGCAGTTTACCGGGACAGCAAGAGACCCAGTACTTC
CASSLPGQQETQYF
>TRBJ2-2|TRBV19|NA|NA
TGTGCCAGTAGGCTGGGGGATACGAACACCGGGGAGCTGTTTTTT
CASRLGDTNTGELFF
>TRBJ2-1|TRBV6-5|few|TRBD1
TGTGCCAGCAGTTACAAGGGGGCCGGCTACAATGAGCAGTTCTTC
CASSYKGAGYNEQFF
>TRBJ2-5|TRBV19|many|TRBD2
TGTGCCAGTAGTTCCCGACTAGCGGGAGAGGAGACCCAGTACTTC
CASSSRLAGEETQYF
>TRBJ1-2|TRBV28|many|NA
TGTGCCAGCAGTCGACTGGGAGCTAACTATGGCTACACCTTC
CASSRLGANYGYTF
>TRBJ2-5|TRBV7-2|NA|NA
TGTGCCAGCAGAATAGGACAGCAACGGGCAGAGACCCAGTACTTC
CASRIGQQRAETQYF
>TRBJ2-1|TRBV2|many|NA
TGTGCCAGCAGTGATCATTACCGGGACTACAATGAGCAGTTCTTC
CASSDHYRDYNEQFF
>TRBJ2-1|TRBV6-2/TRBV6-3|NA|TRBD2
TGTGCCACCGCAGAGCGGGAGAGGTACAATGAGCAGTTCTTC
CATAERERYNEQFF
>TRBJ2-1|TRBV12-3/TRBV12-4|many|TRBD2
TGTGCCAGCAGTTTGGGGACTAGGAGCGGGAGCAATGAGCAGTTCTTC
CASSLGTRSGSNEQFF
>TRBJ2-2|TRBV4-3|few|NA
TGCGCCAGCAGCCAAGCACTAGTCACCGGGGAGCTGTTTTTT
CASSQALVTGELFF
>TRBJ1-1|TRBV11-2|many|NA
TGTGCCAGCAGCCGGCTAGGACAAATGAACACTGAAGCTTTCTTT
CASSRLGQMNTEAFF
>TRBJ2-3|TRBV6-5|many|NA
TGTGCCAGCAGTTACTTTCGTGGGGTAGGCACAGATACGCAGTATTTT
CASSYFRGVGTDTQYF
>TRBJ1-5|TRBV6-1|NA|TRBD1
TGTGCCAGCAGTGAGCCAGGGGGCGAGGATCAGCCCCAGCATTTT
CASSEPGGEDQPQHF
>TRBJ2-3|TRBV19|once|NA
TGTGCCAGTAGTACCCTTCGTGATACGCAGTATTTT
CASSTLRDTQYF
>TRBJ2-5|TRBV28|few|TRBD2
TGTGCCAGCAGCCCACCCGGGGGGCGACTAGCGCAAGAGACCCAGTACTTC
CASSPPGGRLAQETQYF
>TRBJ1-1|TRBV15|NA|NA
TGTGCCACCAGCAGAGATACTTCGGCCAGTAACACTGAAGCTTTCTTT
CATSRDTSASNTEAFF
>TRBJ1-1|TRBV20-1|many|NA
TGCAGTGCTAGTAAGGACCCTACGAACACTGAAGCTTTCTTT
CSASKDPTNTEAFF
>TRBJ1-2|TRBV19|many|NA
TGTGCCAGTAGGACCCAGGTCTATGGCTACACCTTC
CASRTQVYGYTF
>TRBJ2-1|TRBV7-2|few|NA
TGTGCCAGCAGCTCACACGTCTCCTACAATGAGCAGTTCTTC
CASSSHVSYNEQFF
>TRBJ1-1|TRBV18|many|NA
TGTGCCAGCTCATTCGGCGGCGGGACGGTGAACACTGAAGCTTTCTTT
CASSFGGGTVNTEAFF
>TRBJ2-4|TRBV2|many|NA
TGTGCCAGCAGTCAAGGGGCCAAAAACATTCAGTACTTC
CASSQGAKNIQYF